The clone carrying this T cell receptor beta chain was seen once. No antigen is known for it. The junction and the germline gene differ at one end; a read error may be behind it. The data were taken from a study of cytomegalovirus exposure and HLA in healthy donors. Study results and caveats: In a later analysis, a missense DCLRE1C variant was linked to TCR beta V- and J-gene trimming. As was reported, the classifier diagnosed cytomegalovirus status with high specificity and sensitivity.

In germline, CDR1 is ENHRY, CDR2 SYGVKD. This CDR3 has 15 amino acids. Both 60 Vbeta primers and 13 Jbeta primers went into the PCR. Authors' data handling: About 11 million of the 80 million or so unique TCR beta chains counted in a later analysis were shared. The method was immunoSEQ multiplex PCR; TCRdb's version includes in-frame clones alone and lacks a portion of them. D and trimming were read from the DNA, whereas the V and J calls and clone size are those reported in that table. The data hold some 200,000 clones, with approximately 82% observed a single time. This chain links TRBV10-3 with TRBJ2-7; TRBD2 agrees at 10 bases. The receptor comes from a man between 18 and 35 years old in good health and CMV-seronegative. What was sequenced was PBMCs. The CDR3, as DNA: TGTGCAATCAATAAAGGGCTAGCGGGAGTGGGCGAGCAGTACTTC. Protein: CAINKGLAGVGEQYF.